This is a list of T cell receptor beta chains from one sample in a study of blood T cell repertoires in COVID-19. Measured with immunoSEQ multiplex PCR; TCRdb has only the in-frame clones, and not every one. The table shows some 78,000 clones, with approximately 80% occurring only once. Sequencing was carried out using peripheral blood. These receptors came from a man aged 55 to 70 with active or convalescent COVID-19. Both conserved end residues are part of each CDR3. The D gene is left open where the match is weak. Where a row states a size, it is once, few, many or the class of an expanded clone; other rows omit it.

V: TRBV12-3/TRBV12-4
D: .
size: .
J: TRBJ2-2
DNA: TGTGCCAGCAGTTTAGTCTCCGGGGAGCTGTTTTTT
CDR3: CASSLVSGELFF

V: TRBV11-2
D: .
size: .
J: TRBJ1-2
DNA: TGTGCCAGCAGCTTAACAGAGGGAGGCGGCTATGGCTACACCTTC
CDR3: CASSLTEGGGYGYTF

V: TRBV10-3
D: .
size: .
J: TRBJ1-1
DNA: TGTGCCATCTCCGTCCGGGATCGGAACACTGAAGCTTTCTTT
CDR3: CAISVRDRNTEAFF

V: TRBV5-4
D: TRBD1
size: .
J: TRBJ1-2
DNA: TGTGCCAGCAGCTTGACAGGGGGCGTGGGGTTTGCCTTC
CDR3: CASSLTGGVGFAF

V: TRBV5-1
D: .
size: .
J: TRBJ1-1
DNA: TGCGCCAGCAGAGGGGAAACTGAAGCTTTCTTT
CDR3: CASRGETEAFF

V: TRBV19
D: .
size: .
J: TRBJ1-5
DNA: TGTGCCAGTAGTATGAGGTATGATCAGCCCCAGCATTTT
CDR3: CASSMRYDQPQHF

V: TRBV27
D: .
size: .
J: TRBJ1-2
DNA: TGTGCCATCTGGTCAGGGGTCTATGGCTACACCTTC
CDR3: CAIWSGVYGYTF

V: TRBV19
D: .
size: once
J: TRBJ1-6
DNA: TGTGCCAGTAGTATACAGGGCAGCGATTCACCCCTCCACTTT
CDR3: CASSIQGSDSPLHF

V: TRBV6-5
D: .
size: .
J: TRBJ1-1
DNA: TGTGCCAGCGTCCCTACGGACAACTTGAACACTGAAGCTTTCTTT
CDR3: CASVPTDNLNTEAFF

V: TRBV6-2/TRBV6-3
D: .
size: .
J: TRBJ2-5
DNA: TGTGCCAGCAGTTATGGGCCGGAGACCCAGTACTTC
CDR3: CASSYGPETQYF

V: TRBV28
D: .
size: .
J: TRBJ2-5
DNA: TGTGCCAGCAGTTCCAGGGGGGATAGGGAGGAGACCCAGTACTTC
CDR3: CASSSRGDREETQYF

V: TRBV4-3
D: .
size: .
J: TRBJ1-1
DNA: TGCGCCAGCAGCCAAGTCCGGAACACTGAAGCTTTCTTT
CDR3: CASSQVRNTEAFF

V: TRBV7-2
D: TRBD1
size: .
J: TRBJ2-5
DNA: TGTGCCAGCAGCTCCCCTCTCAGGACAGGGGGGGAGACCCAGTACTTC
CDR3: CASSSPLRTGGETQYF

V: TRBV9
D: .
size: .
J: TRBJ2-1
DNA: TGTGCCAGCAGCCCTACCTACAATGAGCAGTTCTTC
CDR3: CASSPTYNEQFF

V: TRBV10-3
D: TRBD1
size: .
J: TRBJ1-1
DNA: TGTGCCATCAGTGAGGTAGGACAGGGTAAAGCTTTCTTT
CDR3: CAISEVGQGKAFF

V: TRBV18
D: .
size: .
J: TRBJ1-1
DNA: TGTGCCAGCTATGAGGGGAGGGAGACTGAAGCTTTCTTT
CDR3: CASYEGRETEAFF

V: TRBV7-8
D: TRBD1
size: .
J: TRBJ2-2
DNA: TGTGCCAGCAGCTTTGACAGGGTGATCAACACCGGGGAGCTGTTTTTT
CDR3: CASSFDRVINTGELFF

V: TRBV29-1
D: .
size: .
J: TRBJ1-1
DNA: TGCAGCGTTTTGCAGGGGAACACTGAAGCTTTCTTT
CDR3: CSVLQGNTEAFF

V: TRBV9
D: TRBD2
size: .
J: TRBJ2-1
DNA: TGTGCCAGCAGCGTAAATAAGGGGACTAGCGGGGGAAATGAGCAGTTCTTC
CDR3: CASSVNKGTSGGNEQFF

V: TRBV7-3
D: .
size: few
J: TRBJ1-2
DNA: TGTGCCAGCACCGACATGGCGAACTTGGGCTACACCTTC
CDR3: CASTDMANLGYTF

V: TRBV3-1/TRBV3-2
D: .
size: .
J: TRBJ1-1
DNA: TGTGCCAGCAGCCAAGAAAGGAGCACTGAAGCTTTCTTT
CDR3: CASSQERSTEAFF

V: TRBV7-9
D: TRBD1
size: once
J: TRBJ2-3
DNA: TGTGCCAGCAGCCCTAGGACAGGTAGCACAGATACGCAGTATTTT
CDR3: CASSPRTGSTDTQYF

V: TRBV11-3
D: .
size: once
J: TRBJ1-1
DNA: TGTGCCAGCAGCTTAGGGCAGAACACTGAAGCTTTCTTT
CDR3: CASSLGQNTEAFF

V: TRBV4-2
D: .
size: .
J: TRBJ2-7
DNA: TGTGCCAGCAGCCAAGGAGAACTTCACTCCTACGAGCAGTACTTC
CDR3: CASSQGELHSYEQYF

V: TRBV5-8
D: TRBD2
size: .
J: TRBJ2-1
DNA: TGTGCCAGCAGCTTGGTGGGACTAGCGACCAATGAGCAGTTCTTC
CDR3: CASSLVGLATNEQFF

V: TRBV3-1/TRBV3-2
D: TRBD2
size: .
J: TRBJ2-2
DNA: TGTGCCAGCAGCCCCCGACTAGCGGATAACACCGGGGAGCTGTTTTTT
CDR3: CASSPRLADNTGELFF

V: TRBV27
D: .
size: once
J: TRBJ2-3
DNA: TGTGCCAGCAGTCTAACTAGAGCCAGCACAGATACGCAGTATTTT
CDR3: CASSLTRASTDTQYF

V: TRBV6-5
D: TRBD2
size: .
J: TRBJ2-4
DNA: TGTGCCACCCTGGGGGGGTCTGGAAACATTCAGTACTTC
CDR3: CATLGGSGNIQYF

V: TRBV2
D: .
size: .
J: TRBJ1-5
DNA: TGTGCCAGCAGTGAAGCCTACAGCAATCAGCCCCAGCATTTT
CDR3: CASSEAYSNQPQHF

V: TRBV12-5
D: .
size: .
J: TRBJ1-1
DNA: TGTGCTAGTGGTTTCGCCGAAGCCACTGAAGCTTTCTTT
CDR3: CASGFAEATEAFF

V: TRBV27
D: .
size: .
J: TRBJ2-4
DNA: TGTGCCAGCAGTTTATGGGGGCAGGGGTCCGCCAAAAACATTCAGTACTTC
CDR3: CASSLWGQGSAKNIQYF